This T cell receptor (beta chain) was sequenced during a study of blood T cells in healthy people across ages. The amount of total RNA extracted per sample was at least 6 micrograms. With a J-beta primer mix and a sample-barcoded 5' primer, a second PCR ran about 6 to 11 cycles. Every cDNA molecule bore a tag from a template-switch adaptor containing 12 random nucleotides. In TCRdb, the 5' RACE reads were re-called with MiXCR into one record per CDR3 protein. The sample includes about 640,000 distinct CDR3 sequences, around 54% of them seen just once. This clonotype was detected a few times. Its antigen is currently unknown. Whole-study findings and limits: A greater number of naive CD4+ cells and higher diversity distinguished long-lived donors from aged donors.

This CDR3 is built from 15 residues. The V end was cut by 0 bases, the J end by 1 base, with 10 bases between. CDR1 and CDR2 from the germline V gene are MNHNY and SVGAGI (reference sequence). This chain links TRBV6-6 with TRBJ2-7, with D maybe TRBD2 (6 bases). The sequence came from a man between 60 and 75 years old in good health. Sequenced: blood. The CDR3 coding sequence is TGTGCCAGCAGTTACTCCGCGGGGTTATCCTACGAGCAGTACTTC. Its translation is CASSYSAGLSYEQYF.